This TCR beta chain was retrieved from a study of T cell repertoires in cytomegalovirus infection. About the research overall: CMV infection plus the matching HLA type was flagged by public TCR beta signatures.

In TCRdb, the reads were re-called with MiXCR into one record per CDR3 protein. The data show about 920,000 distinct CDR3 sequences, with around 30% seen just once and about 14% held by the top ten. Study findings and constraints: There were HLA-C-restricted CMV-specific TCR beta clonotypes dominating the ex vivo response. Carriers of CMV plus the relevant HLA were identified by cumulative public TCR beta family frequency.

Details on this clonotype: What it binds is not known.

The CDR3 runs 14 residues. Trimming took 6 bases from V and 4 from J, leaving 13 bases between them. Germline V lookup: CDR1 MNHEY, CDR2 SMNVEV (reference sequence). The sample was cultured CD8+ T cells from PBMCs, taken from culture after CMV antigen stimulation. The TCR sequence derives from a human donor in good health (CMV status not recorded). Some clones in this sample may be carry-over from other donors' samples. This chain connects TRBV27 to TRBJ1-5; D unresolved. The CDR3 DNA sequence: TGTGCCAGCAGCATTGTTGGGATAAATCAGCCCCAGCATTTT. The encoded protein is CASSIVGINQPQHF.